Below are 30 T cell receptor beta chains sequenced from a single sample in a study of T cells in Graves' hyperthyroidism and ophthalmopathy. There were TCR beta CDR3 regions amplified from RNA transcripts. TCR CDR3 underwent first-round RT-PCR with the HTBI primer set. TCRdb fed the multiplex PCR reads into MiXCR, producing one record per CDR3 protein. The sample lists hundreds of thousands of distinct CDR3 sequences, around 14% occurring once. Sequencing was carried out using blood. The receptors were gathered from a woman in her twenties or thirties with Graves' hyperthyroidism that later progressed to Graves' ophthalmopathy.

In its sample, this clonotype was seen many times. This chain uses TRBV5-6 with TRBJ1-3; no firm D call. The germline gives CDR1 SGHDT, CDR2 YYEEEE. The CDR3 totals 14 residues. The ends were cut back, 1 base at V and 1 base at J, with 6 bases in the middle. DNA for the CDR3: TGTGCCAGCAGCTTGTCCACATCTGGAAACACCATATATTTT. The encoded protein is CASSLSTSGNTIYF.

The V and J genes are TRBV7-9 and TRBJ2-7; TRBD2 agrees at 12 bases. The J segment lost 6 bases and the V segment lost 6 bases, leaving 9 bases of the junction unmatched. There are 15 residues in the CDR3. Germline lookup yields CDR1 SEHNR and CDR2 FQNEAQ (reference sequence). CDR3 amino acids: CASSFGLAGTSEQYF. CDR3 in DNA: TGTGCCAGCAGTTTCGGACTAGCGGGAACCTCCGAGCAGTACTTC.

In its sample, this clonotype was seen many times. This chain joins TRBV6-1 and TRBJ1-2, with 9 bases aligning to TRBD1. The CDR3 covers 14 residues. The junction had 4 bases not matched to a gene; V was cut back by 1 base and J by 7 bases. Per the germline V gene, CDR1 is MNHNS and CDR2 is SASEGT. CDR3 nucleotide sequence: TGTGCCAGCAGTGAAGACAGGGGGCTGGGTGGCTACACCTTC. Translated, it gives CASSEDRGLGGYTF.

V gene TRBV10-3 combines with J gene TRBJ2-3; D not resolved. The germline V gene has CDR1 ENHRY and CDR2 SYGVKD. This CDR3 comprises 14 residues. Trimming took off 2 bases at V and 4 bases at J, with 10 bases between the two ends. The CDR3 DNA follows: TGTGCCATCAGTGAGGGGTTGAACGCAGATACGCAGTATTTT. Its translation is CAISEGLNADTQYF.

The rearrangement links TRBV20-1 to TRBJ2-7; TRBD2 matches 16 bases. Germline values: CDR1 DFQATT, CDR2 SNEGSKA (reference sequence). Trimming removed 6 bases from V and 7 bases from J; junction bases left unmatched: 9. The CDR3 is 15 amino acids. CDR3 DNA: TGCAGTGCCCCTGGGACTAGCGGGAGGGGGGGGGAGCAGTACTTC. Protein product: CSAPGTSGRGGEQYF.

The gene calls are TRBV6-2 or TRBV6-3 and TRBJ1-5; 8 bases line up with TRBD1. V was clipped by 4 bases and J by 0 bases; unmatched bases: 14. The germline V gene encodes CDR1 MNHEY and CDR2 SVGEGT. The CDR3 extends over 19 amino acids. The CDR3 is CASSLAPGGPLYSNQPQHF. CDR3 coding DNA: TGTGCCAGCAGTTTAGCGCCAGGGGGCCCATTATATAGCAATCAGCCCCAGCATTTT.

There are many counts of this clonotype. The V call is TRBV29-1, the J call TRBJ1-4, with D uncertain. Trimming pared 6 bases from V and 6 bases from J, leaving 14 bases between. The CDR3 is 13 residues long. Germline V lookup: CDR1 SQVTM, CDR2 ANQGSEA. The CDR3 DNA sequence: TGCAGCGTGGCGGACTCGGGAGATGAAAAACTGTTTTTT. This gives the protein CSVADSGDEKLFF. The full variable domain, its missing parts supplied by reference TRBV29-1 and TRBJ1-4, is SAVISQKPSRDICQRGTSLTIQCQVDSQVTMMFWYRQQPGQSLTLIATANQGSEATYESGFVIDKFPISRPNLTFSTLTVSNMSPEDSSIYLCSVADSGDEKLFFGSGTQLSVL.

This clonotype came up a few times. The chain couples TRBV13 to TRBJ2-7; D not certain. In germline, CDR1 is PRHDT, CDR2 FYEKMQ (reference sequence). The CDR3 is made up of 16 amino acids. V dropped 0 bases and J dropped 2 bases, with 14 bases sitting between them. This CDR3 is CASSLGLGKETYEQYF. CDR3 sequence (DNA): TGTGCCAGCAGCTTAGGCCTTGGCAAGGAAACCTACGAGCAGTACTTC.

The CDR3 reads CASSFQVAGGADTQYF. CDR3 sequence (DNA): TGCGCCAGCAGCTTCCAGGTAGCGGGAGGAGCAGATACGCAGTATTTT. The V gene is TRBV5-1, the J gene TRBJ2-3; 10 nucleotides align to TRBD2. This CDR3 has 16 residues. The J segment lost 4 bases and the V segment lost 2 bases, leaving 7 bases of the junction unmatched. Per the germline V gene, CDR1 is SGHRS and CDR2 is YFSETQ.

This clonotype was recorded many times. The chain uses TRBV6-1 and TRBJ1-4; tentatively, D is TRBD1 (5 bases). Germline V gene lookup returns CDR1 MNHNS and CDR2 SASEGT. CDR3 length: 15 amino acids. V dropped 6 bases and J dropped 10 bases, with 21 bases sitting between them. The DNA for the CDR3 is TGTGCCAGCAGGCCCGTGGGGGAGCTTTGGGGAAAACTGTTTTTT. This encodes CASRPVGELWGKLFF.

Many counts were recorded for this clonotype. The chain combines TRBV27 with TRBJ2-5, with unresolved D. V gave up 6 bases and J gave up 1 base, with 9 bases separating them. Per germline, CDR1 MNHEY and CDR2 SMNVEV (reference sequence). The CDR3 spans 13 residues. The CDR3 DNA reads TGTGCCAGCAGCTTAAGCAGCCAAGAGACCCAGTACTTC. Its translation is CASSLSSQETQYF.

In this sample, this clonotype turned up a few times. V and J are TRBV12-5 and TRBJ1-6, with a weak D call TRBD1 (6 bases). Germline CDR1 is LGHNT and CDR2 is FRNRAP. The CDR3 has 14 amino acids. V dropped 6 bases and J dropped 7 bases, with 13 bases sitting between them. The CDR3 coding sequence is TGTGCTAGTGGCTCCGGGACAAACAATTCACCCCTCCACTTT. This codes for CASGSGTNNSPLHF. Variable domain in full (rest from reference TRBV12-5 and TRBJ1-6): DARVTQTPRHKVTEMGQEVTMRCQPILGHNTVFWYRQTMMQGLELLAYFRNRAPLDDSGMPKDRFSAEMPDATLATLKIQPSEPRDSAVYFCASGSGTNNSPLHFGNGTRLTVT.

At least ten counts were recorded for this clonotype. The gene calls are TRBV28 and TRBJ2-7; the D gene could be TRBD1 or TRBD2 (5 bases each). Germline V gene lookup returns CDR1 MDHEN and CDR2 SYDVKM. This CDR3 spans 12 amino acids. The ends were cut back, 6 bases at V and 9 bases at J, with 15 bases in the middle. The CDR3 protein is CASSRPGGGQYF. Here the CDR3 DNA reads TGTGCCAGCAGCCGGCCGGGTGGGGGGCAGTACTTC. The full variable domain, completed using reference TRBV28 and TRBJ2-7, is DVKVTQSSRYLVKRTGEKVFLECVQDMDHENMFWYRQDPGLGLRLIYFSYDVKMKEKGDIPEGYSVSREKKERFSLILESASTNQTSMYLCASSRPGGGQYFGPGTRLTVT.

This clonotype was counted at least ten times. This chain connects TRBV30 to TRBJ1-4; the match to TRBD1 covers 10 bases. This CDR3 is built from 14 residues. The junction had 5 bases not matched to a gene; V was cut back by 3 bases and J by 7 bases. Per germline, CDR1 GTSNPN and CDR2 SVGIG (reference sequence). CDR3 protein: CAWRQGTGVEKLFF. CDR3 nucleotide sequence: TGTGCCTGGAGACAGGGGACAGGGGTTGAAAAACTGTTTTTT.

V is TRBV11-2 and J is TRBJ1-1; D perhaps matches TRBD1 (6 bases). Trimming shortened V by 6 bases and J by 8 bases, and 10 bases separated the two germline ends. The CDR3 is made up of 11 amino acids. Germline CDR1 is SGHAT and CDR2 is FQNNGV. CDR3 sequence (DNA): TGTGCCAGCAGAAACAGGGAGGAAGCTTTCTTT. Its protein product is CASRNREEAFF.

This clonotype occurred once. The chain uses TRBV6-2 or TRBV6-3 and TRBJ2-1, with D uncertain. The end of the DNA aligns better with TRBJ2-7, so the J call may be wrong. Germline V gene data show CDR1 as MNHEY and CDR2 as SVGEGT. CDR3 length equals 10 residues. The CDR3 loop reads CASGHNEQYF. In DNA form, the CDR3 reads TGTGCCAGCGGTCACAATGAGCAGTACTTC.

This clonotype showed up just a few times. The chain carries TRBV9 and TRBJ2-1, with 10 bases that match TRBD2. Germline V gene sequence: CDR1 SGDLS, CDR2 YYNGEE. This CDR3 has 16 amino acids. The trim removed 4 bases at V and 3 bases at J, leaving 7 bases unmatched. CDR3 sequence reads: CASSPSWTSGYNEQFF. CDR3 nucleotide sequence: TGTGCCAGCAGCCCATCTTGGACTAGCGGCTACAATGAGCAGTTCTTC.

This clonotype was picked up many times. The chain has TRBV2 and TRBJ2-1; TRBD2 is a possible D gene (6 bases). The V end lost 4 bases, the J end lost 7 bases, and 29 bases lay between the germline ends. The germline V gene has CDR1 SNHLY and CDR2 FYNNEI. This CDR3 has 19 residues. The CDR3 spells CASSGSGQGRKGRENEQFF. The CDR3 DNA is TGTGCCAGCAGTGGAAGCGGGCAGGGTCGAAAAGGCAGGGAGAATGAGCAGTTCTTC.

This clonotype has more than one count but fewer than ten. The V and J genes are TRBV4-2 and TRBJ1-5; D is possibly TRBD1 (5 bases). V was cut by 0 bases and J by 5 bases, with 11 bases left in between. This CDR3 is 15 amino acids long. The germline V gene has CDR1 LGHNA and CDR2 YNFKEQ. The CDR3 nucleotides read TGTGCCAGCAGCCAAGACTCAGGGCGGGATCAGCCCCAGCATTTT. It translates to CASSQDSGRDQPQHF.

This clonotype has just a few counts. The chain joins TRBV6-6 to TRBJ2-3, with 8 positions matching TRBD1. Looked up from germline, CDR1 is MNHNY and CDR2 is SVGAGI (reference sequence). Unmatched junction bases numbered 6, after V lost 2 bases and J lost 5 bases. This CDR3 has 15 amino acids. The CDR3 bases are TGTGCCAGCAGTTACCAAGGGACAGGAATAGATACGCAGTATTTT. Its protein product is CASSYQGTGIDTQYF.

This clonotype was seen repeatedly, ten times or more. The chain carries TRBV18 and TRBJ1-6, with D hard to call. The CDR3 sequence is 12 residues long. V was clipped by 5 bases and J by 14 bases, with 13 bases between them. Germline V gene data show CDR1 as KGHSH and CDR2 as LQKENI. The CDR3 bases are TGTGCCAGCTCAGGACCGGCCCAATCCCTCCACTTT. Translating it yields CASSGPAQSLHF.

The sample holds a few counts of this clonotype. The rearrangement joins TRBV5-1 to TRBJ1-5; a possible D gene is TRBD1 (5 bases). The V gene lost 3 bases and the J gene lost 4 bases, with 17 bases spanning the gap. This CDR3 spans 16 amino acids. CDR1 SGHRS and CDR2 YFSETQ come from the germline V gene. CDR3: CASSWAPGDPNQPQHF. CDR3 DNA: TGCGCCAGCAGCTGGGCCCCCGGGGACCCTAATCAGCCCCAGCATTTT.

The chain combines TRBV20-1 with TRBJ2-7, with 12 bases matching TRBD2. CDR3 length equals 21 residues. V lost 5 bases and J lost 0; bases outside the gene matches: 23. Germline CDR1 DFQATT, CDR2 SNEGSKA (reference sequence). DNA for the CDR3: TGCAGTGCTTGGAATTTCCCCGGGACTAGCGGGCCCGATCTATACTCCTACGAGCAGTACTTC. It codes for CSAWNFPGTSGPDLYSYEQYF.

As for this clonotype: A read error may be the cause here, since a much bigger clone is one base away. The rearrangement joins TRBV18 to TRBJ2-7, with a tentative D call TRBD2 (6 bases). CDR3 length equals 13 residues. Germline assignment: CDR1 KGHSH and CDR2 LQKENI. CDR3 DNA sequence: TGTGCCCGCTCACCGTCCGCGGGGTCCGAGCAGTACTTC. It encodes CARSPSAGSEQYF.

In this sample, this clonotype turned up many times. The gene calls are TRBV7-2 and TRBJ2-7, with D possibly being TRBD2 (6 bases). This CDR3 region has 15 residues. Trimming cost V 1 base and J 4 bases, with 14 bases left between them. Germline CDR1 SGHTA, CDR2 FQGNSA. Written as DNA, the CDR3 is TGTGCCAGCAGCTTAGGTGTCTTGGAGGGGTACGAGCAGTACTTC. This sequence encodes CASSLGVLEGYEQYF.

In its sample, this clonotype was seen many times. This chain connects TRBV20-1 to TRBJ2-4; D perhaps matches TRBD2 (7 bases). Germline V gives CDR1 DFQATT, CDR2 SNEGSKA (reference sequence). The germline V and J ends were trimmed by 5 bases and 5 bases, with 16 bases remaining between them. There are 14 residues in the CDR3. In DNA form, the CDR3 reads TGCAGTGCTCAGAGGACCGGGGGGCAAAACATTCAGTACTTC. As protein: CSAQRTGGQNIQYF.

J is TRBJ2-5 and V is TRBV6-9; TRBD1 or TRBD2 may be the D gene (6 bases each). This CDR3 has 14 amino acids. CDR1 and CDR2 from the germline V gene are MNHGY and SVAAGI. Trimming removed 4 bases at V and 5 bases at J, with 14 bases between. The DNA of the CDR3 is TGTGCCAGCAGTTTCCGGAGAGGGGGGGAGACCCAGTACTTC. Protein product: CASSFRRGGETQYF.

This rearrangement joins TRBV24-1 to TRBJ2-7; a possible D gene is TRBD1 (6 bases). The CDR3 loop spans 15 amino acids. Germline CDR1 and CDR2: KGHDR and SFDVKD. Trimming took 4 bases from V and 0 from J, leaving 12 bases between them. CDR3: CATSDPRQDSYEQYF. DNA for the CDR3: TGTGCCACCAGTGACCCCAGACAGGACTCCTACGAGCAGTACTTC.

This clonotype was observed a few times. A read error may explain this, as a much larger clone is one base away. This rearrangement joins TRBV24-1 to TRBJ1-2, with 8 nucleotides matching TRBD1. The CDR3 has 18 residues. Trimming cost V 6 bases and J 0 bases; bases outside gene matches: 14. Germline lookup yields CDR1 KGHDR and CDR2 SFDVKD. The CDR3 sequence is CATSYEGQALTPNYGYTF. CDR3 coding DNA: TGTGCCACCAGTTACGAGGGACAGGCCCTAACCCCTAACTATGGCTACACCTTC.

This clonotype was counted ten times or more. The chain recombines TRBV6-2 or TRBV6-3 with TRBJ1-2; D unclear. The CDR3 totals 12 residues. V gave up 8 bases and J gave up 3 bases, with 10 bases separating them. CDR1 and CDR2 (germline): MNHEY, SVGEGT. The chain's CDR3 is CASGEIDYGYTF. For the CDR3, the DNA is TGTGCCAGCGGGGAAATCGACTATGGCTACACCTTC.